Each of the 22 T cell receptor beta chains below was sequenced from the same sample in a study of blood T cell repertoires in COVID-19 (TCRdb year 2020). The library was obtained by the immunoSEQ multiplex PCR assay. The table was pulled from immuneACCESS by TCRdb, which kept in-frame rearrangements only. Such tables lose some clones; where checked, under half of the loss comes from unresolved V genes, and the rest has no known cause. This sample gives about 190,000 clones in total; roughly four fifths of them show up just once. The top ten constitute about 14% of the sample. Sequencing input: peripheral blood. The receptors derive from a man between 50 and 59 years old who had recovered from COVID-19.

The CDR3 is CASRPPAYRINTGELFF. In DNA form, the CDR3 reads TGTGCCAGTCGTCCCCCGGCATACAGGATAAACACCGGGGAGCTGTTTTTT. The V call is TRBV28, the J call TRBJ2-2, with TRBD1 as a possible D gene (5 bases). V gave up 9 bases and J gave up 2 bases, with 22 bases separating them. The CDR3 spans 17 residues. Germline V gene lookup returns CDR1 MDHEN and CDR2 SYDVKM.

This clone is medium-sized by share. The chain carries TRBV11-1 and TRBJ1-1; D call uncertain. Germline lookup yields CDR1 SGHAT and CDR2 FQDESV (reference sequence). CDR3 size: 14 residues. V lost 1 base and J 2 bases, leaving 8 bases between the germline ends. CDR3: CASSLEQINTEAFF. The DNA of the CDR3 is TGTGCCAGCAGCTTAGAACAGATTAACACTGAAGCTTTCTTT.

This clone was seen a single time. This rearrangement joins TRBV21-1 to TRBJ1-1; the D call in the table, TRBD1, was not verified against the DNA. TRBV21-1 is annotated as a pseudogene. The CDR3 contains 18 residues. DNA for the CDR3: TGTGCCAGCAGAACGGCAGGGGTGCCGAGGTTGAAGAACACTGAAGCTTTCTTT. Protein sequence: CASRTAGVPRLKNTEAFF.

This CDR3 reads CASSPVVQETQYF. The CDR3 DNA reads as TGTGCCAGCTCACCAGTAGTCCAAGAGACCCAGTACTTC. The chain links TRBV18 to TRBJ2-5; D unclear. Looked up from germline, CDR1 is KGHSH and CDR2 is LQKENI. The CDR3 loop spans 13 amino acids. Trimming left V 2 bases short and J 1 base short, with 5 bases between.

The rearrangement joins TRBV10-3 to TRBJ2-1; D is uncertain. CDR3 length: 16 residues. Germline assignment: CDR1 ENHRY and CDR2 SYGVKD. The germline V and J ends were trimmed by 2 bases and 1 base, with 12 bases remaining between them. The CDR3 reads CAISETLVASYNEQFF. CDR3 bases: TGTGCCATCAGTGAGACGCTAGTTGCATCCTACAATGAGCAGTTCTTC.

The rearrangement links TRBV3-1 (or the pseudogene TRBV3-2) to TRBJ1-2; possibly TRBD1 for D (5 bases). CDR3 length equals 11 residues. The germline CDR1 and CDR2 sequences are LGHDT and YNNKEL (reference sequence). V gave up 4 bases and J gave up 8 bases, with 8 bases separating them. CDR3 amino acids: CASSRGRGYTF. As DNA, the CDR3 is TGTGCCAGCAGCCGGGGCCGGGGCTACACCTTC.

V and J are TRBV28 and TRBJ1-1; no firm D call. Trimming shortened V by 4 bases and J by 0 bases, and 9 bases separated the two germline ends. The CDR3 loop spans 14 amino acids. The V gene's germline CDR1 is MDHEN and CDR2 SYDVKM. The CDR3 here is CASSSPPLNTEAFF. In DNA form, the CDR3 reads TGTGCCAGCAGTTCCCCCCCCTTGAACACTGAAGCTTTCTTT.

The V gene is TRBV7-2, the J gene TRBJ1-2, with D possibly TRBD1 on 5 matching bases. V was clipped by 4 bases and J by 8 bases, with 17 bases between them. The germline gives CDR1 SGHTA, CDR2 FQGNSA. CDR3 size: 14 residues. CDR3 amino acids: CASSSLSSRGGYTF. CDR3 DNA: TGTGCCAGCAGCTCTCTCTCCAGCCGGGGGGGCTACACCTTC. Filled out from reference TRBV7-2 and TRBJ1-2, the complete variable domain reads GAGVSQSPSNKVTEKGKDVELRCDPISGHTALYWYRQSLGQGLEFLIYFQGNSAPDKSGLPSDRFSAERTGGSVSTLTIQRTQQEDSAVYLCASSSLSSRGGYTFGSGTRLTVV.

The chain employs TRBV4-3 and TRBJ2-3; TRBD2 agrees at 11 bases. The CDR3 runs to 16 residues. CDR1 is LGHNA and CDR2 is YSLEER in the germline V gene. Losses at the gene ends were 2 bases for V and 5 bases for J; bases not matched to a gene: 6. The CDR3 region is CASSQYSGRAGDTQYF. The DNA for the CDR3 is TGCGCCAGCAGCCAATATAGCGGGAGGGCCGGAGATACGCAGTATTTT.

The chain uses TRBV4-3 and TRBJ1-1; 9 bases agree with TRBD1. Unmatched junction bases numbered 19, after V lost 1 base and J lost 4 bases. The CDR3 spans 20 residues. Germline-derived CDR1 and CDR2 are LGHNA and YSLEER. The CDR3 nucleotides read TGCGCCAGCAGCCAAGGGGACAGGGAAGCCGGTGGGCGAATTCCCACTGAAGCTTTCTTT. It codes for CASSQGDREAGGRIPTEAFF.

Here the CDR3 DNA reads TGTGCCAGCTCACAAGAACCGGGACAGTCATACTATGGCTACACCTTC. Translating gives CASSQEPGQSYYGYTF. The chain recombines TRBV18 with TRBJ1-2, with TRBD1 matching 7 bases. Germline values: CDR1 KGHSH, CDR2 LQKENI. V dropped 4 bases and J dropped 3; count of bases not matched to a gene: 11. This CDR3 region has 16 residues.

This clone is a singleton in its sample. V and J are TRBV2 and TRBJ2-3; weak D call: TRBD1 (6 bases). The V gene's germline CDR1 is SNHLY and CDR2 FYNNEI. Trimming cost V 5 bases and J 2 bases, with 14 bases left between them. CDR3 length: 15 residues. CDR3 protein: CASSFRDTFTDTQYF. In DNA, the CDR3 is TGTGCCAGCAGTTTCCGGGACACGTTCACAGATACGCAGTATTTT.

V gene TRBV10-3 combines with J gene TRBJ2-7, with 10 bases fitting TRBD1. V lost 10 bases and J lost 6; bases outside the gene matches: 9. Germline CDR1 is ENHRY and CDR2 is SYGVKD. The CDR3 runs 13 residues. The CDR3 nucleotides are TGTGCCAGCCACGGAGGGACAGGGGTCGAGCAGTACTTC. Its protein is CASHGGTGVEQYF.

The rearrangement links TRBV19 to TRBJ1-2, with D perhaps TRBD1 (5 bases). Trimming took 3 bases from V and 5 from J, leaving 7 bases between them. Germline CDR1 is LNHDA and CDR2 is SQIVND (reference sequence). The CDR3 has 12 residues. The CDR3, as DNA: TGTGCCAGTAGTATGGGGCAATATGGCTACACCTTC. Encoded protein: CASSMGQYGYTF.

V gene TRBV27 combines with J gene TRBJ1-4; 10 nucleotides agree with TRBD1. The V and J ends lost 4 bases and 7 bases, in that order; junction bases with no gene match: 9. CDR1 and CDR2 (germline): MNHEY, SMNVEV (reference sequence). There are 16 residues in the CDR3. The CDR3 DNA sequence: TGTGCCAGCAGTTCCCCGAGGACAGGGGGGAGTGAAAAACTGTTTTTT. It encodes CASSSPRTGGSEKLFF. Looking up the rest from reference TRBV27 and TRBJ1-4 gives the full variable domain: EAQVTQNPRYLITVTGKKLTVTCSQNMNHEYMSWYRQDPGLGLRQIYYSMNVEVTDKGDVPEGYKVSRKEKRNFPLILESPSPNQTSLYFCASSSPRTGGSEKLFFGSGTQLSVL.

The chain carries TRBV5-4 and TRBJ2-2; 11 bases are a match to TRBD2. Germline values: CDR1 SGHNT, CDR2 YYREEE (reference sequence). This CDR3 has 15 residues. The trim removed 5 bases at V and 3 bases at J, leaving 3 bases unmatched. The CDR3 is CASRAGLADTGELFF. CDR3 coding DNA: TGTGCCAGCAGGGCGGGACTAGCGGACACCGGGGAGCTGTTTTTT.

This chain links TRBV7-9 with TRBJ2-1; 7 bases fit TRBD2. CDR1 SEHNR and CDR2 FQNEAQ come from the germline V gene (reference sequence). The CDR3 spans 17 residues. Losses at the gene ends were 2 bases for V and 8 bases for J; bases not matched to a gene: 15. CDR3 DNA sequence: TGTGCCAGCAGCTTACCCCGGGGTAGCGGGCTTTTGGATGAGCAGTTCTTC. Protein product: CASSLPRGSGLLDEQFF.

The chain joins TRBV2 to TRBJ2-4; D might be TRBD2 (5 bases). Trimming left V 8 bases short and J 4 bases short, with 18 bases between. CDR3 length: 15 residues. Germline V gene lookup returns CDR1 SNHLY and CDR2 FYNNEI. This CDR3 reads CASDSPQRSKNIQYF. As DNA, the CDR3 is TGTGCCAGCGATAGCCCCCAGCGGAGTAAAAACATTCAGTACTTC.

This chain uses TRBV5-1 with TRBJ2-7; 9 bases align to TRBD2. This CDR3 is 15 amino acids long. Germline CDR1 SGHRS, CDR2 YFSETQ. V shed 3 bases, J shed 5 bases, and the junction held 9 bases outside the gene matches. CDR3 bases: TGCGCCAGCAGCTGGAAACTAGCGGGTGCAAACGAGCAGTACTTC. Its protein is CASSWKLAGANEQYF.

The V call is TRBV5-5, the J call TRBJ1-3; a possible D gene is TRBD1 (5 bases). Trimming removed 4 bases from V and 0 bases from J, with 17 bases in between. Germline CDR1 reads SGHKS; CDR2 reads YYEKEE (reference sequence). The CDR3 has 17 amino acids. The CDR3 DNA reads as TGTGCCAGCAGCCTACAGCCCACAGGCTTCTCTGGAAACACCATATATTTT. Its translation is CASSLQPTGFSGNTIYF.

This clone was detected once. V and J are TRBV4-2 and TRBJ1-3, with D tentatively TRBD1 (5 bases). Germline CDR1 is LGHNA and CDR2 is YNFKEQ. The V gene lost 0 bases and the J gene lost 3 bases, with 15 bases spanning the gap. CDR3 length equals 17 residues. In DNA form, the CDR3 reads TGTGCCAGCAGCCAAGAATCGCAGGGCGTAGGTGGAAACACCATATATTTT. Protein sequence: CASSQESQGVGGNTIYF.

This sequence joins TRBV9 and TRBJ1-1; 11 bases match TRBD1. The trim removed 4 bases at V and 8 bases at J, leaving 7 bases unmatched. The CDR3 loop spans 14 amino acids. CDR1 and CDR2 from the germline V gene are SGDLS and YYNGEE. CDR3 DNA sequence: TGTGCCAGCAGCAAGGGGACAGGGGGAAGGGAAGCTTTCTTT. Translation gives CASSKGTGGREAFF.